The 28 T cell receptor beta chains presented below share a single source sample, sequenced in a study of blood T cells in healthy people across ages. Next came a second PCR, run for about 7 to 12 cycles, which used a sample-barcoded 5' primer along with a J-beta primer mix. TCRdb re-called the 5' RACE reads with MiXCR, one entry per CDR3 protein. Altogether hundreds of thousands of distinct CDR3 sequences are present, roughly 52% being singletons, with the ten largest covering around an eighth. The sample comprised blood. These receptors originate from a man aged 30 to 45 in good health.

This clonotype was observed a handful of times. The genes are TRBV6-1 and TRBJ2-4; D gene uncertain. The CDR3 is made up of 18 amino acids. CDR1 MNHNS and CDR2 SASEGT come from the germline V gene. V was cut by 2 bases and J by 1 base, with 18 bases left in between. The CDR3 here is CASSESPGPKIAKNIQYF. The CDR3 bases are TGTGCCAGCAGTGAATCCCCGGGTCCCAAAATCGCCAAAAACATTCAGTACTTC.

This clonotype was detected a few times. This rearrangement joins TRBV18 to TRBJ1-2, with D maybe TRBD1 (5 bases). V dropped 3 bases and J dropped 6 bases, with 17 bases sitting between them. The germline CDR1 and CDR2 sequences are KGHSH and LQKENI. The CDR3 is 15 residues long. The CDR3 DNA reads TGTGCCAGCTCACCGACAGCCCGGGACTTCGATGGCTACACCTTC. Its translation: CASSPTARDFDGYTF.

This clonotype appeared a few times. This chain connects TRBV2 to TRBJ1-2; D is uncertain. Between the trimmed V and J ends, which lost 5 bases and 0 bases, there was a span of 10 bases. This CDR3 is 14 amino acids long. Germline CDR1 is SNHLY and CDR2 is FYNNEI. CDR3 sequence: CASSLLGTNYGYTF. The CDR3 nucleotides read TGTGCCAGCAGTCTGCTCGGAACTAACTATGGCTACACCTTC.

In this sample, this clonotype turned up a few times. V gene TRBV5-6 combines with J gene TRBJ2-5; no clear D gene. Per germline, CDR1 SGHDT and CDR2 YYEEEE. The CDR3 is 13 amino acids. Trimming shortened V by 2 bases and J by 5 bases, and 10 bases separated the two germline ends. In DNA, the CDR3 is TGTGCCAGCAGCTTCGGTTTAGGGGAGACCCAGTACTTC. Amino acids: CASSFGLGETQYF. Filled out from reference TRBV5-6 and TRBJ2-5, the complete variable domain reads DAGVTQSPTHLIKTRGQQVTLRCSPKSGHDTVSWYQQALGQGPQFIFQYYEEEERQRGNFPDRFSGHQFPNYSSELNVNALLLGDSALYLCASSFGLGETQYFGPGTRLLVL.

This chain links TRBV12-3 or TRBV12-4 with TRBJ2-7, with D perhaps matching TRBD1 (6 bases). V lost 6 bases to trimming and J lost 4 bases, with 19 bases between them. The CDR3 has 15 amino acids. DNA of the CDR3: TGTGCCAGCAGGGACAGCGGCGGCCTCCGTTACGAGCAGTACTTC. Its protein is CASRDSGGLRYEQYF.

V is TRBV12-3 or TRBV12-4 and J is TRBJ1-1; 7 nucleotides match TRBD1. With 2 bases clipped from V and 5 bases from J, the junction kept 14 bases outside the gene matches. CDR3 size: 17 residues. The CDR3 DNA follows: TGTGCCAGCAGTTTAAGACGTCGCGGCAGGGGGGGAACTGAAGCTTTCTTT. Protein sequence: CASSLRRRGRGGTEAFF.

The V gene is TRBV10-3, the J gene TRBJ2-7, with D perhaps being TRBD1 or TRBD2 (5 bases each). The V gene's germline CDR1 is ENHRY and CDR2 SYGVKD. CDR3 length: 15 amino acids. V was clipped by 0 bases and J by 3 bases, with 12 bases between them. CDR3 in DNA: TGTGCCATCAGTGAGTCGGTTGCAGGGAGCTACGAGCAGTACTTC. Its translation is CAISESVAGSYEQYF.

Concerning this clonotype itself: It may be a read error: a sequence one base away is much more abundant. The chain combines TRBV9 with TRBJ1-2; D may be TRBD1 (5 bases). Germline CDR1 SGDLS, CDR2 YYNGEE. CDR3 size: 13 residues. DNA of the CDR3: TGTGCCAGCAGCGGAGAGGACAACTATGGCTACATCTTC. This gives the protein CASSGEDNYGYIF.

This clonotype was found many times. The V gene is TRBV7-2, the J gene TRBJ2-7; D ambiguous. Trimming cost V 6 bases and J 4 bases, with 16 bases left between them. The CDR3 is 14 residues long. The germline gives CDR1 SGHTA, CDR2 FQGNSA. CDR3 DNA sequence: TGTGCCAGCAGTTTGGGTCCTAGTTCGTACGAGCAGTACTTC. As protein: CASSLGPSSYEQYF.

A word on this clonotype: A much larger clone lies a single base off, so this may be a read error. The chain employs TRBV29-1 and TRBJ2-2; TRBD2 is a possible D gene (5 bases). The CDR3 is 14 amino acids. Trimming shortened V by 4 bases and J by 7 bases, and 16 bases separated the two germline ends. Germline values: CDR1 SQVTM, CDR2 ANQGSEA. The CDR3 sequence: CSVAPVMEVGELFF. In nucleotides, the CDR3 is TGCAGCGTTGCCCCGGTCATGGAGGTCGGGGAGCTGTTTTTT.

Turning to this clonotype: Possible read error: a much larger clone is one base away. The chain is built from TRBV5-1 and TRBJ2-6; D is perhaps TRBD1 (5 bases). Germline-derived CDR1 and CDR2 are SGHRS and YFSETQ. The CDR3 is 16 amino acids. The CDR3 DNA is TGCGCCAGCAGCTTGTTGGGCAGCTCTGGGGCCAACATCCTGACTTTC. Amino acids: CASSLLGSSGANILTF.

This clonotype came up a few times. V and J are TRBV7-6 and TRBJ2-3, with a possible D match to TRBD1 (6 bases). Germline assignment: CDR1 SGHVS and CDR2 FNYEAQ. This CDR3 has 17 residues. Trimming pared 2 bases from V and 6 bases from J, leaving 21 bases between. The DNA of the CDR3 is TGTGCCAGCAGCTTACCTCGAGACAGGCCCTCCGAGGATACGCAGTATTTT. This gives the protein CASSLPRDRPSEDTQYF.

The J gene is TRBJ2-5, the V gene TRBV20-1, with D tentatively TRBD1 (7 bases). Germline-derived CDR1 and CDR2 are DFQATT and SNEGSKA (reference sequence). CDR3 length: 15 amino acids. With 3 bases removed from V and 4 bases from J, the gap between germline ends came to 18 bases. CDR3 region: CSARTGQVGGETQYF. The CDR3 DNA is TGCAGTGCTAGGACCGGACAGGTGGGGGGAGAGACCCAGTACTTC.

This chain links TRBV18 with TRBJ1-2; 10 bases are shared with TRBD1. J lost 2 bases, V lost 3 bases, and 3 bases had no gene match. The CDR3 has 15 amino acids. In germline, CDR1 is KGHSH, CDR2 LQKENI. CDR3 in amino acids: CASSPETGGNYGYTF. In DNA, the CDR3 is TGTGCCAGCTCACCCGAGACAGGGGGCAACTATGGCTACACCTTC.

V usage is TRBV9 and J usage is TRBJ2-5, with TRBD2 identical over 8 bases. CDR3 length equals 15 residues. V lost 0 bases, J lost 3 bases, and 4 bases stayed unmatched. Germline V gene lookup returns CDR1 SGDLS and CDR2 YYNGEE. CDR3 DNA sequence: TGTGCCAGCAGCGTAGAGGAACTAGCGGAAGAGACCCAGTACTTC. Its translation is CASSVEELAEETQYF.

This chain joins TRBV5-6 and TRBJ2-7, with TRBD2 as a possible D gene (6 bases). Trimming pared 10 bases from V and 0 bases from J, leaving 17 bases between. The CDR3 has 14 residues. Looked up from germline, CDR1 is SGHDT and CDR2 is YYEEEE. CDR3 amino acids: CAFRRRGDSYEQYF. CDR3 bases: TGTGCCTTTAGGCGGCGGGGTGACTCCTACGAGCAGTACTTC.

This chain links TRBV6-5 with TRBJ2-7; 7 bases line up with TRBD1. The CDR3 runs 16 residues. J lost 1 base, V lost 0 bases, and 6 bases had no gene match. Germline CDR1 is MNHEY and CDR2 is SVGAGI. The CDR3: CASSYSLLDRSYEQYF. CDR3 bases: TGTGCCAGCAGTTACTCGCTGCTGGACAGGTCCTACGAGCAGTACTTC.

This CDR3 is CASSSPGQGSNEQFF. CDR3 in DNA: TGCGCCAGCAGTTCACCGGGACAGGGCTCCAATGAGCAGTTCTTC. The chain combines TRBV5-1 with TRBJ2-1, with TRBD1 matching over 9 bases. The CDR3 consists of 15 residues. CDR1 is SGHRS, CDR2 YFSETQ, per germline. V shed 5 bases, J shed 6 bases, and the junction held 9 bases outside the gene matches.

The V call is TRBV25-1, the J call TRBJ1-5; no firm D call. V was clipped by 11 bases and J by 4 bases, with 9 bases between them. This CDR3 is built from 11 residues. Germline V lookup: CDR1 MGHDK, CDR2 SYGVNS. The CDR3 DNA reads as TGTGCCGGCGTACCTAATCAGCCCCAGCATTTT. Residues: CAGVPNQPQHF.

This clonotype was detected a few times. The chain couples TRBV5-1 to TRBJ2-7; no definite D call. The tail of the sequence fits TRBJ2-5 better, so the J call may be wrong. This CDR3 contains 13 residues. Germline V gene lookup returns CDR1 SGHRS and CDR2 YFSETQ. This CDR3 reads CASSFLGMETQYF. In DNA, the CDR3 is TGCGCCAGCAGCTTTCTGGGGATGGAGACCCAGTACTTC.

The rearrangement uses TRBV6-2 or TRBV6-3 and TRBJ2-1; the match to TRBD2 covers 11 bases. The CDR3 loop spans 16 amino acids. Per germline, CDR1 MNHEY and CDR2 SVGEGT. Losses at the gene ends were 2 bases for V and 5 bases for J; bases not matched to a gene: 5. The CDR3 nucleotides read TGTGCCAGCAGTTACCTAGCGGGGGGACTAAACAATGAGCAGTTCTTC. Protein product: CASSYLAGGLNNEQFF.

This clonotype was seen only a few times. The chain recombines TRBV29-1 with TRBJ2-3; a possible D gene is TRBD1 (6 bases). V lost 1 base to trimming and J lost 4 bases, with 12 bases between them. CDR1 SQVTM and CDR2 ANQGSEA come from the germline V gene. The CDR3 extends over 14 amino acids. The CDR3 protein is CSVEVGRGPDTQYF. The CDR3 region has the DNA TGCAGCGTTGAAGTGGGCAGGGGTCCAGATACGCAGTATTTT.

This chain's CDR3 is CSVDDGTSDYEQYF. The CDR3 nucleotides are TGCAGCGTTGATGACGGGACTTCCGACTACGAGCAGTACTTC. The gene calls are TRBV29-1 and TRBJ2-7; maybe TRBD2 (6 bases). The germline gives CDR1 SQVTM, CDR2 ANQGSEA. V shed 3 bases and J shed 3 bases, with 15 bases lying between them. The CDR3 is 14 residues long.

The chain uses TRBV30 and TRBJ2-5; tentatively, D is TRBD1 (6 bases). Germline V gene sequence: CDR1 GTSNPN, CDR2 SVGIG (reference sequence). V was cut by 4 bases and J by 0 bases, with 15 bases left in between. This CDR3 spans 15 amino acids. The DNA for the CDR3 is TGTGCCTGGATGGGGGCCGGAGAAGACCAAGAGACCCAGTACTTC. Translated, it gives CAWMGAGEDQETQYF.

This chain uses TRBV12-3 or TRBV12-4 with TRBJ2-3, with 9 bases matching TRBD2. Germline trimming cut 7 bases from V and 3 bases from J; bases unmatched to any gene: 8. The CDR3 length is 15 residues. The CDR3 DNA is TGTGCCAGCACCCGCGGCGGGGGGGATACAGATACGCAGTATTTT. This encodes CASTRGGGDTDTQYF.

In this sample, this clonotype turned up a few times. The chain couples TRBV10-3 to TRBJ2-3, with unresolved D. This CDR3 is 15 amino acids long. Looked up from germline, CDR1 is ENHRY and CDR2 is SYGVKD. V dropped 6 bases and J dropped 0 bases, with 13 bases sitting between them. CDR3 in amino acids: CAISQTDASTDTQYF. The CDR3 nucleotides are TGTGCCATCAGCCAAACAGACGCTAGCACAGATACGCAGTATTTT.

J is TRBJ2-5 and V is TRBV6-6; 8 bases map to TRBD1. The J call may be in error: the DNA end matches TRBJ2-7 better. This CDR3 has 14 amino acids. The germline V gene has CDR1 MNHNY and CDR2 SVGAGI (reference sequence). Here the CDR3 reads CASRIQGDSHEQYF. As DNA, the CDR3 is TGTGCCAGCAGGATACAGGGGGACTCGCACGAGCAGTACTTC.

This clonotype showed up just a few times. The gene calls are TRBV5-1 and TRBJ1-2; D may be TRBD1 (5 bases). The CDR3 contains 13 residues. V lost 4 bases, J lost 4 bases, and 11 bases lay in between. Germline assignment: CDR1 SGHRS and CDR2 YFSETQ. The CDR3 bases are TGCGCCAGCAGCGAGGGGTCGAGCTATGGCTACACCTTC. It yields the protein CASSEGSSYGYTF.